This TCR beta chain was sequenced during a study of OX40 agonist ivuxolimab in advanced cancers. V was clipped by 1 base and J by 1 base, with 5 bases between them. The germline CDR1 and CDR2 sequences are SGDLS and YYNGEE. The CDR3 sequence is 13 residues long. Libraries were prepared by immunoSEQ multiplex PCR; TCRdb keeps only in-frame clonotypes and omits some of them. The sample yields 45,000 or so clones, almost 90% seen once. V gene TRBV9 combines with J gene TRBJ1-1, with D hard to call. This clonotype was obtained from an adult with an advanced solid tumor such as melanoma, head and neck, liver or kidney cancer. The sample consisted of CD4+ or CD8+ T cells sorted from blood, taken in a trial of the OX40 agonist ivuxolimab. CDR3 coding DNA: TGTGCCAGCAGCGTACGTTCGAACACTGAAGCTTTCTTT. Its translation is CASSVRSNTEAFF. The full variable domain, completed using reference TRBV9 and TRBJ1-1, is DSGVTQTPKHLITATGQRVTLRCSPRSGDLSVYWYQQSLDQGLQFLIQYYNGEERAKGNILERFSAQQFPDLHSELNLSSLELGDSALYFCASSVRSNTEAFFGQGTRLTVV.